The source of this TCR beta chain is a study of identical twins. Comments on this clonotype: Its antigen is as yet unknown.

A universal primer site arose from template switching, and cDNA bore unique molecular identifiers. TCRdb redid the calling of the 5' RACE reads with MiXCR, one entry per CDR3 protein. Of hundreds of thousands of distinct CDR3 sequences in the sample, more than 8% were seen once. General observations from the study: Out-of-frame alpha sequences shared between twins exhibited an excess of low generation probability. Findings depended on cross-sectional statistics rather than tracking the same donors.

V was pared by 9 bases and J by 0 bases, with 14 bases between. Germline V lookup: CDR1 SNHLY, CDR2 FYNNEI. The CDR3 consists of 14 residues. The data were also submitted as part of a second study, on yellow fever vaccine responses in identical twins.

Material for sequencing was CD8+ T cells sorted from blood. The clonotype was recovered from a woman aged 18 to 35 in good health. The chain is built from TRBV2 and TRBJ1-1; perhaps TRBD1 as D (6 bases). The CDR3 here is CARTAAGVNTEAFF. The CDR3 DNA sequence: TGTGCCAGAACCGCGGCAGGGGTGAACACTGAAGCTTTCTTT.